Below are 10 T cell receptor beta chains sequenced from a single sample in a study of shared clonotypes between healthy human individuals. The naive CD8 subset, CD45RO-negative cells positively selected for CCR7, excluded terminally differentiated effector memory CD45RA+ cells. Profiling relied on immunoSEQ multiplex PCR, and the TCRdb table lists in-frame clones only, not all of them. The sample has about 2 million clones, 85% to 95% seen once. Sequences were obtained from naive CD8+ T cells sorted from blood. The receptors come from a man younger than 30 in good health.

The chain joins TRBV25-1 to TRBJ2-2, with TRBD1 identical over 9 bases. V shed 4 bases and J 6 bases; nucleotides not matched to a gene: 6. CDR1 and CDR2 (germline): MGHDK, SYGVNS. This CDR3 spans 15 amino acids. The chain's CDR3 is CASSALYRGPGELFF. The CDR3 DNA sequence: TGTGCCAGCAGTGCTCTATACAGGGGGCCCGGGGAGCTGTTTTTT.

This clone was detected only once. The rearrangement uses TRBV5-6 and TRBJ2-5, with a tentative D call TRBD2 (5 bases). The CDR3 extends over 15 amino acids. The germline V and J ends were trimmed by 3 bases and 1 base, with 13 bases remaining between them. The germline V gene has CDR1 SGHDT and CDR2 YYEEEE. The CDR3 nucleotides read TGTGCCAGCAGCTCCCCTTTGACTATCCAAGAGACCCAGTACTTC. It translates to CASSSPLTIQETQYF.

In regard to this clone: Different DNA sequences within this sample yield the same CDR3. The CDR3 sequence is CASSYRGNTEAFF. The DNA for the CDR3 is TGTGCCAGCAGTTACCGCGGAAACACTGAAGCTTTCTTT. This chain joins TRBV6-5 and TRBJ1-1; D is unclear. CDR1 is MNHEY and CDR2 is SVGAGI in the germline V gene. Deletions cut 2 bases from V and 2 bases from J, with 6 bases between. CDR3 length: 13 amino acids.

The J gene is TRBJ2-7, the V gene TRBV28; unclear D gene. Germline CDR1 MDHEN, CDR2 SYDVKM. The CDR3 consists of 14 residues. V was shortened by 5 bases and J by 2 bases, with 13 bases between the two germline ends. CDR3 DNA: TGTGCCAGCAGTCACAGACCGATCACCTACGAGCAGTACTTC. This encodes CASSHRPITYEQYF.

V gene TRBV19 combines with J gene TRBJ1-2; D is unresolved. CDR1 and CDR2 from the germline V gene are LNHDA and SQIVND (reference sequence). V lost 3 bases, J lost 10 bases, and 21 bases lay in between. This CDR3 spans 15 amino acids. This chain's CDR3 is CASSIWRSPNSNYTF. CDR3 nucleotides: TGTGCCAGTAGTATTTGGAGGAGCCCGAACAGCAACTACACCTTC. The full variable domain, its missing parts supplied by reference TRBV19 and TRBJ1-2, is DGGITQSPKYLFRKEGQNVTLSCEQNLNHDAMYWYRQDPGQGLRLIYYSQIVNDFQKGDIAEGYSVSREKKESFPLTVTSAQKNPTAFYLCASSIWRSPNSNYTFGSGTRLTVV.

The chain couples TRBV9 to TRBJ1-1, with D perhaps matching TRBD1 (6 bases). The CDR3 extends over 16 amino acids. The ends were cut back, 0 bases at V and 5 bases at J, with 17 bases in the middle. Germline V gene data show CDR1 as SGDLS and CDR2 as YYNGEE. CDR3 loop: CASSVAAGGGKTEAFF. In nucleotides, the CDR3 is TGTGCCAGCAGCGTAGCGGCGGGGGGGGGCAAAACTGAAGCTTTCTTT.

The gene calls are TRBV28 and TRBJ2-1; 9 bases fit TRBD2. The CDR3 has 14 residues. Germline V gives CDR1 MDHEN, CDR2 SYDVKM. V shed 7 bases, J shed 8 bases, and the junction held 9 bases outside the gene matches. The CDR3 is CASIGLAGRDEQFF. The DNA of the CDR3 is TGTGCCAGCATTGGCCTAGCGGGGCGGGATGAGCAGTTCTTC.

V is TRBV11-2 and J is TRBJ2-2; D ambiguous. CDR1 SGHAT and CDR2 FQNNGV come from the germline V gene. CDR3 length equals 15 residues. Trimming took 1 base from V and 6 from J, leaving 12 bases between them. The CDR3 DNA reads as TGTGCCAGCAGCTTAGGACATCCTAGGGCCGGGGAGCTGTTTTTT. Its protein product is CASSLGHPRAGELFF.

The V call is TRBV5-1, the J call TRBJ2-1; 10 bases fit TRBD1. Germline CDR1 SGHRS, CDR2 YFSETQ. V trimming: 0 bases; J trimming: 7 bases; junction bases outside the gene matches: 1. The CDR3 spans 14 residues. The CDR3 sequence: CASSLGTGGNEQFF. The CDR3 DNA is TGCGCCAGCAGCTTGGGGACAGGGGGGAATGAGCAGTTCTTC.

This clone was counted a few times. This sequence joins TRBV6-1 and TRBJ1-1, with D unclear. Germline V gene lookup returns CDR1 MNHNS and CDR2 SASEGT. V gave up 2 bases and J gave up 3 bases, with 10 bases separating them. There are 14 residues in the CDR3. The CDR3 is CASSEWGLDTEAFF. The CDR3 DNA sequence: TGTGCCAGCAGTGAATGGGGTCTGGACACTGAAGCTTTCTTT.